The next 22 T cell receptor beta chains were all read from a single sample in a study of T-cell memory formation after mild COVID-19. TCRdb ran MiXCR on the 5' RACE reads and lists one entry per CDR3 protein. This table has about 430,000 distinct CDR3 sequences, 20% to 25% appearing once. Source material: PBMCs or a T cell subset sorted from them (not recorded which). The receptors come from an adult woman who had mild COVID-19 (a few samples of this study predate the infection). Cell type and time point are not known.

This clonotype was counted at least ten times. The chain carries TRBV4-2 and TRBJ2-3; D may be TRBD2 (6 bases). The CDR3 loop spans 18 amino acids. Germline assignment: CDR1 LGHNA and CDR2 YNFKEQ. The V gene lost 2 bases and the J gene lost 0 bases, with 18 bases spanning the gap. The CDR3 region has the DNA TGTGCCAGCAGCCAACACCAGGGAGGCGGGCCAAGCACAGATACGCAGTATTTT. Protein: CASSQHQGGGPSTDTQYF.

The chain joins TRBV12-3 or TRBV12-4 to TRBJ2-7, with 7 bases identical to TRBD2. Trimming removed 5 bases from V and 4 bases from J; junction bases left unmatched: 8. The CDR3 runs to 14 residues. CDR3 sequence reads: CASSPSTSQYEQYF. The CDR3 DNA reads TGTGCCAGCAGTCCATCGACTAGCCAGTACGAGCAGTACTTC.

This chain uses TRBV5-1 with TRBJ2-5; D is uncertain. There are 14 residues in the CDR3. The ends were cut back, 5 bases at V and 0 bases at J, with 11 bases in the middle. Germline loops: CDR1 SGHRS, CDR2 YFSETQ. CDR3 coding DNA: TGCGCCAGCAGTGCCGTTGGCTACCAAGAGACCCAGTACTTC. It encodes CASSAVGYQETQYF. The whole variable domain, filled in from reference TRBV5-1 and TRBJ2-5, reads KAGVTQTPRYLIKTRGQQVTLSCSPISGHRSVSWYQQTPGQGLQFLFEYFSETQRNKGNFPGRFSGRQFSNSRSEMNVSTLELGDSALYLCASSAVGYQETQYFGPGTRLLVL.

The count of this clonotype is one. Possible read error: a much larger clone is one base away. The CDR3 does not close with the conserved phenylalanine or tryptophan, likely indicating a read error. The V and J genes are TRBV7-9 and TRBJ2-5; tentatively, D is TRBD2 (6 bases). CDR3 length equals 15 residues. Trimming left V 1 base short and J 5 bases short, with 14 bases between. CDR1 SEHNR and CDR2 FQNEAQ come from the germline V gene (reference sequence). CDR3 sequence: CASSLGGVRAETQYL. The CDR3 nucleotides read TGTGCCAGCAGCTTAGGGGGGGTACGCGCGGAGACCCAGTACTTA.

CDR3 nucleotide sequence: TGTGCCAGCAGCCGCCCCTCTCCCCCCTATGAGCAGTTCTTC. Amino acid sequence: CASSRPSPPYEQFF. The chain couples TRBV5-6 to TRBJ2-1; D uncertain. The germline gives CDR1 SGHDT, CDR2 YYEEEE. The germline V and J ends were trimmed by 4 bases and 8 bases, with 16 bases remaining between them. The CDR3 consists of 14 residues.

This sequence joins TRBV4-2 and TRBJ2-7, with D possibly TRBD1 on 5 matching bases. Germline V gives CDR1 LGHNA, CDR2 YNFKEQ. The ends were cut back, 1 base at V and 6 bases at J, with 16 bases in the middle. The CDR3 totals 15 residues. CDR3 amino acids: CASSQAPAGSSEQYF. CDR3 nucleotide sequence: TGTGCCAGCAGCCAAGCCCCGGCAGGGTCCAGCGAGCAGTACTTC.

Only a few counts were recorded for this clonotype. The chain recombines TRBV24-1 with TRBJ2-3; no firm D call. V lost 4 bases to trimming and J lost 0 bases, with 7 bases between them. In germline, CDR1 is KGHDR, CDR2 SFDVKD. The CDR3 is made up of 14 amino acids. The CDR3 nucleotides are TGTGCCACCAGTGACTCTACAAGCACAGATACGCAGTATTTT. Its translation is CATSDSTSTDTQYF.

This clonotype was seen only a few times. The chain recombines TRBV11-2 with TRBJ2-3; TRBD2 agrees at 11 bases. CDR3 length: 18 amino acids. Germline lookup yields CDR1 SGHAT and CDR2 FQNNGV. J gave up 4 bases and V 1 base, and 10 bases lay outside the gene matches. CDR3 protein: CASSLVSSLAGVSDTQYF. CDR3 coding DNA: TGTGCCAGCAGCTTAGTGAGTTCACTAGCGGGAGTATCAGATACGCAGTATTTT.

V usage is TRBV29-1 and J usage is TRBJ2-7; 7 bases align to TRBD1. The germline gives CDR1 SQVTM, CDR2 ANQGSEA. After removal of 6 bases from V and 2 bases from J, the junction contained 16 bases not matched to a gene. This CDR3 contains 16 residues. CDR3 in DNA: TGCAGCGTAGCCGGGACAGCCAACCCTTTGACCTACGAGCAGTACTTC. This sequence encodes CSVAGTANPLTYEQYF.

J is TRBJ2-5 and V is TRBV12-3 or TRBV12-4; D is perhaps TRBD1 or TRBD2 (6 bases each). The V end lost 6 bases, the J end lost 1 base, and 15 bases lay between the germline ends. This CDR3 is built from 15 residues. The CDR3 reads CASRPAGHRQETQYF. The CDR3 nucleotides are TGTGCCAGCAGACCCGCGGGACACCGCCAAGAGACCCAGTACTTC.

This clonotype was detected only a few times. The chain links TRBV9 to TRBJ2-5; 9 bases fit TRBD1. V lost 4 bases, J lost 2 bases, and 9 bases stayed unmatched. The CDR3 length is 16 residues. The germline V gene has CDR1 SGDLS and CDR2 YYNGEE. The CDR3 nucleotides are TGTGCCAGCAGCATACGACAGGGGGGCCTACAAGAGACCCAGTACTTC. Translating it yields CASSIRQGGLQETQYF.

Only a few counts were recorded for this clonotype. This sequence joins TRBV6-5 and TRBJ2-2; D may be TRBD2 (6 bases). V was trimmed by 8 bases and J by 0 bases, leaving 19 bases between them. Looked up from germline, CDR1 is MNHEY and CDR2 is SVGAGI. The CDR3 runs to 17 residues. This CDR3 is CASLSDLGGANTGELFF. In DNA form, the CDR3 reads TGTGCCAGCCTCTCCGACTTGGGGGGAGCGAACACCGGGGAGCTGTTTTTT.

The J gene is TRBJ2-7, the V gene TRBV7-8; 10 bases align to TRBD2. The length of the CDR3 is 15 residues. Per the germline V gene, CDR1 is SGHVS and CDR2 is FQNEAQ. V lost 2 bases, J lost 3 bases, and 4 bases stayed unmatched. As DNA, the CDR3 is TGTGCCAGCAGCTTACCCCGGACTAGCGGCTACGAGCAGTACTTC. Translation gives CASSLPRTSGYEQYF.

Only a few counts were recorded for this clonotype. This chain uses TRBV20-1 with TRBJ2-1; 10 nucleotides line up with TRBD2. Trimming cost V 5 bases and J 5 bases; bases outside gene matches: 3. The CDR3 has 13 residues. Germline V gives CDR1 DFQATT, CDR2 SNEGSKA (reference sequence). The CDR3 reads CSAWTSGHNEQFF. The CDR3 DNA reads TGCAGTGCTTGGACTAGCGGTCACAATGAGCAGTTCTTC.

This clonotype was seen a handful of times. The chain combines TRBV4-2 with TRBJ1-3, with D possibly matching TRBD1 (5 bases). The CDR3 contains 17 residues. The V gene's germline CDR1 is LGHNA and CDR2 YNFKEQ. V lost 0 bases, J lost 0 bases, and 12 bases lay in between. The CDR3 DNA is TGTGCCAGCAGCCAAGAGGTCAGGGTGGCCTCTGGAAACACCATATATTTT. Amino acid sequence: CASSQEVRVASGNTIYF.

CDR3 DNA sequence: TGTGCCAGCAGCTTAGCGGTTCGTACTGAAGCTTTCTTT. It yields the protein CASSLAVRTEAFF. The chain employs TRBV7-2 and TRBJ1-1; D is unclear. V gave up 0 bases and J gave up 5 bases, with 7 bases separating them. The CDR3 consists of 13 residues. Germline-derived CDR1 and CDR2 are SGHTA and FQGNSA.

This clonotype has only a few counts. This rearrangement joins TRBV6-5 to TRBJ2-4, with 7 bases lining up with TRBD2. Losses at the gene ends were 0 bases for V and 0 bases for J; bases not matched to a gene: 11. The CDR3 runs 19 residues. The germline gives CDR1 MNHEY, CDR2 SVGAGI. The CDR3 DNA reads as TGTGCCAGCAGTTACTCGGCTAGCGGAAACCTTCTAGCCAAAAACATTCAGTACTTC. Its translation is CASSYSASGNLLAKNIQYF.

This clonotype was observed many times. The chain uses TRBV10-3 and TRBJ1-2; 7 positions match TRBD1. The germline V gene encodes CDR1 ENHRY and CDR2 SYGVKD. V trimming: 5 bases; J trimming: 0 bases; junction bases outside the gene matches: 3. This CDR3 spans 14 amino acids. The CDR3 nucleotides are TGTGCCATCAGTAGGGACAGCACTAACTATGGCTACACCTTC. Translation: CAISRDSTNYGYTF.

In this sample, this clonotype turned up many times. The V call is TRBV20-1, the J call TRBJ1-2; D is ambiguous. The CDR3 totals 11 residues. Germline V gene lookup returns CDR1 DFQATT and CDR2 SNEGSKA (reference sequence). V was shortened by 3 bases and J by 7 bases, with 9 bases between the two germline ends. CDR3 coding DNA: TGCAGTGCTAGCGGGAACAGTGGCTACACCTTC. This sequence encodes CSASGNSGYTF.

The chain joins TRBV13 to TRBJ2-7; D possibly corresponds to TRBD2 (6 bases). Germline V gives CDR1 PRHDT, CDR2 FYEKMQ (reference sequence). The CDR3 is 14 amino acids. The V gene lost 3 bases and the J gene lost 2 bases, with 11 bases spanning the gap. The CDR3 region is CASSFLAVTYEQYF. The CDR3 DNA sequence: TGTGCCAGCAGCTTCTTAGCGGTAACCTACGAGCAGTACTTC.

Only a few counts were recorded for this clonotype. The CDR3 DNA is TGTGCCAGCAGCCGGGGGTTCGATGAGCAGTTCTTC. Its protein product is CASSRGFDEQFF. The chain joins TRBV7-6 to TRBJ2-1, with D maybe TRBD2 (6 bases). Germline V gives CDR1 SGHVS, CDR2 FNYEAQ. The germline V and J ends were trimmed by 5 bases and 8 bases, with 10 bases remaining between them. The CDR3 length is 12 residues.

This clonotype was found a few times. V is TRBV29-1 and J is TRBJ1-1; D is perhaps TRBD1 (6 bases). The V and J ends lost 1 base and 0 bases respectively, with 12 bases between them. Germline V CDR1 and CDR2: SQVTM, ANQGSEA. This CDR3 region has 15 residues. CDR3 region: CSVEGQQGLNTEAFF. CDR3 bases: TGCAGCGTTGAAGGTCAACAGGGTTTGAACACTGAAGCTTTCTTT.